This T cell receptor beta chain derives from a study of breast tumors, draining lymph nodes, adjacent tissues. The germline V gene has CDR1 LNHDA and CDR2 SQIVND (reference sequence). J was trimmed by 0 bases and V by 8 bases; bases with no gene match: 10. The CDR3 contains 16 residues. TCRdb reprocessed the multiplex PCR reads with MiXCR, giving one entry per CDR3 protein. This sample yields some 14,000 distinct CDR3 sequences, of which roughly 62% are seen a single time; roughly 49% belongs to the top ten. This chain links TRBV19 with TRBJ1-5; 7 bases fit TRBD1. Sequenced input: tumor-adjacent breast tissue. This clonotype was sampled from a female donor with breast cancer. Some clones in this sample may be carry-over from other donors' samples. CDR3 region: CASPTQGDPSNQPQHF. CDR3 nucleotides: TGTGCCAGTCCCACCCAGGGGGATCCTAGCAATCAGCCCCAGCATTTT.